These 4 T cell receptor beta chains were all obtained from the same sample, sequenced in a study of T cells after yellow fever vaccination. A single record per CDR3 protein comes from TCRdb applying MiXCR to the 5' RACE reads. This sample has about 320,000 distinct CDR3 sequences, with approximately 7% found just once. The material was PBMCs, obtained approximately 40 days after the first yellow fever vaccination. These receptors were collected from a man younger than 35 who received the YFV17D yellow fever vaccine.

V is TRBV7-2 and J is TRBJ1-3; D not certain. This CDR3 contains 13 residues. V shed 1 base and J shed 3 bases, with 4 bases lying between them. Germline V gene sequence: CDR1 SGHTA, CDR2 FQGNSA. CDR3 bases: TGTGCCAGCAGCTTAGGGCTTGGAAACACCATATATTTT. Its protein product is CASSLGLGNTIYF.

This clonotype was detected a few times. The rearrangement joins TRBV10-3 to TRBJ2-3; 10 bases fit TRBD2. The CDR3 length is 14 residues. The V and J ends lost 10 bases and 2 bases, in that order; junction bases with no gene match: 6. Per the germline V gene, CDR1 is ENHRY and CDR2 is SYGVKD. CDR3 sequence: CASEAGGTTDTQYF. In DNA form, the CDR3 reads TGTGCCAGCGAAGCGGGGGGGACCACAGATACGCAGTATTTT.

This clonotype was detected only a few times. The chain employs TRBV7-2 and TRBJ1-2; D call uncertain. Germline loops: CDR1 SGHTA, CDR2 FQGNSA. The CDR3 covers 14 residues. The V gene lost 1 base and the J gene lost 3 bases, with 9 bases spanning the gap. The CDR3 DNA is TGTGCCAGCAGCTTAGAGGCCTCACACTATGGCTACACCTTC. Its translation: CASSLEASHYGYTF.

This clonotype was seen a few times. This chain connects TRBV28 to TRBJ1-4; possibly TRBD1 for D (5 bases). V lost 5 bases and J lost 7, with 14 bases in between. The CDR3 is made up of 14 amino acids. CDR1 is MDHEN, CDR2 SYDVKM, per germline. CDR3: CASSTGWRGEKLFF. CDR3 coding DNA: TGTGCCAGCAGTACAGGTTGGAGGGGTGAAAAACTGTTTTTT.